The 30 T cell receptor beta chains presented below share a single source sample, sequenced in a study of T cell responses to AZD1222 COVID-19 vaccine. The method was immunoSEQ multiplex PCR; TCRdb's version includes in-frame clones alone and lacks a portion of them. The repertoire holds under 250,000 clones, with about 92% as singletons. The material sequenced was peripheral blood, taken on day 0 of MenACWY control vaccination. The origin of the receptors is an adult in good health.

This clone was seen once. The V and J genes are TRBV30 and TRBJ1-2; no clear D gene. This CDR3 has 13 residues. Trimming removed 0 bases at V and 4 bases at J, with 9 bases between. The germline CDR1 and CDR2 sequences are GTSNPN and SVGIG (reference sequence). The CDR3 is CAWSVGEAYGYTF. The CDR3 coding sequence is TGTGCCTGGAGTGTCGGGGAGGCCTATGGCTACACCTTC.

The gene calls are TRBV5-5 and TRBJ1-2; TRBD1 might be the D (6 bases). Trimming took 7 bases from V and 10 from J, leaving 17 bases between them. CDR3 size: 12 residues. Germline CDR1 is SGHKS and CDR2 is YYEKEE (reference sequence). The CDR3 loop reads CASGNRERVYTF. CDR3 in DNA: TGTGCCAGCGGAAACAGGGAGCGGGTCTACACCTTC.

The chain recombines TRBV29-1 with TRBJ2-5; D call uncertain. The CDR3 runs 12 residues. Trimming removed 8 bases from V and 4 bases from J, with 14 bases in between. Looked up from germline, CDR1 is SQVTM and CDR2 is ANQGSEA. Written as DNA, the CDR3 is TGCAGCTCGGCCCGGACCGGAGAGACCCAGTACTTC. It codes for CSSARTGETQYF.

The chain is built from TRBV5-6 and TRBJ1-2; 10 nucleotides align to TRBD1. Germline CDR1 and CDR2: SGHDT and YYEEEE. This CDR3 is 14 amino acids long. V was pared by 6 bases and J by 5 bases, with 7 bases of the junction left unmatched. Here the CDR3 reads CASNRQGASYGYTF. The CDR3 DNA sequence: TGTGCCAGCAACAGACAGGGGGCAAGTTATGGCTACACCTTC.

The gene calls are TRBV27 and TRBJ1-3; D is unresolved. V shed 4 bases and J shed 4 bases, with 5 bases lying between them. Germline CDR1 is MNHEY and CDR2 is SMNVEV (reference sequence). The CDR3 covers 12 residues. For the CDR3, the DNA is TGTGCCAGCAGTTCCCAGGGAAACACCATATATTTT. It is translated as CASSSQGNTIYF.

The V call is TRBV25-1, the J call TRBJ1-2; D is unresolved. The CDR3 runs 10 residues. Germline values: CDR1 MGHDK, CDR2 SYGVNS. Between the trimmed V and J ends, which lost 11 bases and 2 bases, there was a span of 6 bases. DNA of the CDR3: TGTGCCGCGGGGAACTATGGCTACACCTTC. Translating it yields CAAGNYGYTF.

The rearrangement joins TRBV5-1 to TRBJ1-4; TRBD1 matches 8 bases. V dropped 0 bases and J dropped 3; count of bases not matched to a gene: 7. This CDR3 has 17 residues. Germline CDR1 SGHRS, CDR2 YFSETQ. The DNA of the CDR3 is TGCGCCAGCAGCTTGGGCCAGGGGGCTATGTCTAATGAAAAACTGTTTTTT. Translation gives CASSLGQGAMSNEKLFF.

The chain uses TRBV2 and TRBJ1-3; D perhaps matches TRBD1 (5 bases). The germline V gene has CDR1 SNHLY and CDR2 FYNNEI. The CDR3 spans 16 residues. V lost 4 bases to trimming and J lost 0 bases, with 13 bases between them. The CDR3 bases are TGTGCCAGCAGTGCCGTCAAGACAGCCTCTGGAAACACCATATATTTT. Encoded protein: CASSAVKTASGNTIYF.

This chain links TRBV27 with TRBJ1-2; weak D call: TRBD1 (5 bases). In germline, CDR1 is MNHEY, CDR2 SMNVEV (reference sequence). With 5 bases removed from V and 1 base from J, the gap between germline ends came to 17 bases. The CDR3 is 16 amino acids. CDR3 loop: CASSAFTGGGNYGYTF. CDR3 sequence (DNA): TGTGCCAGCAGTGCCTTCACCGGGGGGGGTAACTATGGCTACACCTTC.

The chain is built from TRBV25-1 and TRBJ2-3, with D perhaps matching TRBD1 or TRBD2 (5 bases each). The CDR3 totals 15 residues. V was cut by 9 bases and J by 5 bases, with 21 bases left in between. Germline-derived CDR1 and CDR2 are MGHDK and SYGVNS. As DNA, the CDR3 is TGTGCCAGTGGACCTCTGGGACGGTCAAGAGATACGCAGTATTTT. This encodes CASGPLGRSRDTQYF.

The genes are TRBV7-2 and TRBJ1-1; D is uncertain. Trimming pared 1 base from V and 3 bases from J, leaving 9 bases between. CDR1 is SGHTA, CDR2 FQGNSA, per germline. The CDR3 consists of 14 residues. The CDR3 loop is CASSLDIDHTEAFF. CDR3 DNA sequence: TGTGCCAGCAGCTTAGACATAGACCACACTGAAGCTTTCTTT.

The chain recombines TRBV18 with TRBJ2-7; D is unclear. There are 12 residues in the CDR3. V lost 2 bases and J lost 2, with 4 bases in between. Germline V lookup: CDR1 KGHSH, CDR2 LQKENI. CDR3 sequence reads: CASSPGTYEQYF. For the CDR3, the DNA is TGTGCCAGCTCACCAGGTACCTACGAGCAGTACTTC. The full variable domain, in which reference TRBV18 and TRBJ2-7 provide the parts outside the CDR3, is NAGVMQNPRHLVRRRGQEARLRCSPMKGHSHVYWYRQLPEEGLKFMVYLQKENIIDESGMPKERFSAEFPKEGPSILRIQQVVRGDSAAYFCASSPGTYEQYFGPGTRLTVT.

The chain couples TRBV18 to TRBJ2-7, with D uncertain. Germline assignment: CDR1 KGHSH and CDR2 LQKENI. With 3 bases removed from V and 3 bases from J, the gap between germline ends came to 9 bases. The CDR3 contains 13 residues. The CDR3 DNA follows: TGTGCCAGCTCACCTCGGCGCAACTACGAGCAGTACTTC. It encodes CASSPRRNYEQYF.

The V gene is TRBV5-1, the J gene TRBJ1-1, with D perhaps matching TRBD1 (5 bases). Germline CDR1 reads SGHRS; CDR2 reads YFSETQ. CDR3 length equals 15 residues. The V and J ends lost 6 bases and 6 bases respectively, with 21 bases between them. CDR3 residues: CASKPGTWGSPEAFF. DNA of the CDR3: TGCGCCAGCAAACCAGGGACCTGGGGCTCTCCTGAAGCTTTCTTT.

The chain uses TRBV7-2 and TRBJ2-3; no reliable D call. CDR1 and CDR2 from the germline V gene are SGHTA and FQGNSA. The CDR3 covers 17 residues. Trimming removed 4 bases from V and 4 bases from J, with 21 bases in between. CDR3 bases: TGTGCCAGCAGCTCCTACAGTGACCTATTGGCGGCAGATACGCAGTATTTT. This encodes CASSSYSDLLAADTQYF.

There are a few counts of this clone. This chain uses TRBV11-2 with TRBJ2-7; D possibly corresponds to TRBD1 (6 bases). Looked up from germline, CDR1 is SGHAT and CDR2 is FQNNGV. V lost 0 bases and J lost 1, with 10 bases in between. This CDR3 is 15 amino acids long. This CDR3 reads CASSLERGGSYEQYF. In DNA form, the CDR3 reads TGTGCCAGCAGCTTAGAAAGAGGGGGATCCTACGAGCAGTACTTC.

The rearrangement joins TRBV7-2 to TRBJ1-1; D is ambiguous. Germline V CDR1 and CDR2: SGHTA, FQGNSA. V lost 1 base and J 11 bases, leaving 11 bases between the germline ends. The CDR3 loop spans 12 amino acids. The CDR3 nucleotides read TGTGCCAGCAGCTTAGACGTCCTGAGGGCTTTCTTT. This codes for CASSLDVLRAFF.

The chain joins TRBV11-2 to TRBJ1-4; perhaps TRBD1 as D (5 bases). The V gene lost 2 bases and the J gene lost 7 bases, with 14 bases spanning the gap. CDR1 is SGHAT, CDR2 FQNNGV, per germline. The CDR3 extends over 15 amino acids. In DNA, the CDR3 is TGTGCCAGCAGCTTAAGCCAGGGAAAGGGTGAAAAACTGTTTTTT. It codes for CASSLSQGKGEKLFF.

The CDR3 DNA reads TGTGCCAGCTCACCGGGGCTAGGGTTAGGCGGCTACACCTTC. Amino acids: CASSPGLGLGGYTF. This rearrangement joins TRBV18 to TRBJ1-2; weak D call: TRBD1 (5 bases). Per germline, CDR1 KGHSH and CDR2 LQKENI. V lost 3 bases to trimming and J lost 8 bases, with 16 bases between them. The CDR3 spans 14 residues.

In this sample, this clone turned up once. The rearrangement links TRBV5-1 to TRBJ1-1; no definite D call. The CDR3 runs 14 residues. The germline V gene has CDR1 SGHRS and CDR2 YFSETQ. Trimming removed 2 bases at V and 1 base at J, with 9 bases between. The CDR3 DNA follows: TGCGCCAGCAGCTTTGGACCCGGGAACACTGAAGCTTTCTTT. Encoded protein: CASSFGPGNTEAFF.

The genes are TRBV5-4 and TRBJ1-2; a possible D gene is TRBD1 (5 bases). The V and J ends lost 3 bases and 1 base respectively, with 7 bases between them. Germline V gene data show CDR1 as SGHNT and CDR2 as YYREEE (reference sequence). The CDR3 totals 13 residues. The CDR3 bases are TGTGCCAGCAGCTACGACAGTAACTATGGCTACACCTTC. Translated, it gives CASSYDSNYGYTF. Full variable domain (remainder filled in from reference TRBV5-4 and TRBJ1-2): ETGVTQSPTHLIKTRGQQVTLRCSSQSGHNTVSWYQQALGQGPQFIFQYYREEENGRGNFPPRFSGLQFPNYSSELNVNALELDDSALYLCASSYDSNYGYTFGSGTRLTVV.

The gene calls are TRBV5-4 and TRBJ2-7; 10 bases align to TRBD2. J was trimmed by 5 bases and V by 2 bases; bases with no gene match: 4. The CDR3 sequence is 14 residues long. Germline lookup yields CDR1 SGHNT and CDR2 YYREEE (reference sequence). This chain's CDR3 is CASSFSSGGNEQYF. As DNA, the CDR3 is TGTGCCAGCAGCTTTTCTAGCGGGGGTAACGAGCAGTACTTC.

The J gene is TRBJ1-1, the V gene TRBV18, with 8 bases matching TRBD1. CDR3 length: 13 residues. Germline trimming cut 6 bases from V and 4 bases from J; bases unmatched to any gene: 4. Germline assignment: CDR1 KGHSH and CDR2 LQKENI. DNA of the CDR3: TGTGCCAGCTCCTTTCAGGGGGCCACTGAAGCTTTCTTT. Amino acids: CASSFQGATEAFF.

The genes are TRBV28 and TRBJ2-1; 7 nucleotides line up with TRBD2. The CDR3 runs 15 residues. Germline assignment: CDR1 MDHEN and CDR2 SYDVKM. J lost 4 bases, V lost 1 base, and 4 bases had no gene match. CDR3 amino acids: CASSLFKRGYNEQFF. CDR3 DNA: TGTGCCAGCAGTTTATTCAAGCGGGGTTACAATGAGCAGTTCTTC.

This clone was detected a few times. This sample includes further DNA sequences coding for the same CDR3. The V and J genes are TRBV7-9 and TRBJ1-6, with D tentatively TRBD1 (5 bases). The V end lost 1 base, the J end lost 3 bases, and 10 bases lay between the germline ends. CDR1 and CDR2 from the germline V gene are SEHNR and FQNEAQ (reference sequence). The CDR3 covers 16 residues. CDR3 sequence: CASSLGQGFYNSPLHF. CDR3 DNA sequence: TGTGCCAGCAGCTTAGGCCAGGGTTTCTATAATTCACCCCTCCACTTT.

V usage is TRBV3-1 (or the pseudogene TRBV3-2) and J usage is TRBJ2-5, with D hard to call. The CDR3 contains 16 residues. With 2 bases removed from V and 1 base from J, the gap between germline ends came to 14 bases. CDR1 and CDR2 from the germline V gene are LGHDT and YNNKEL (reference sequence). CDR3 sequence (DNA): TGTGCCAGCAGCCAATTTGGTGGCGGCACCCAAGAGACCCAGTACTTC. This codes for CASSQFGGGTQETQYF.

The CDR3 DNA sequence: TGCGCCAGCAGCTCGGGACTGCAGAATGAAAAACTGTTTTTT. Translated, it gives CASSSGLQNEKLFF. This chain uses TRBV5-1 with TRBJ1-4; the D gene is possibly TRBD1 (5 bases). This CDR3 comprises 14 residues. Per the germline V gene, CDR1 is SGHRS and CDR2 is YFSETQ. The ends were cut back, 3 bases at V and 5 bases at J, with 11 bases in the middle.

The CDR3 nucleotides are TGTGCCAGCAGCTTAGGGGCGATGGGCGGCTACACCTTC. As protein: CASSLGAMGGYTF. The chain carries TRBV7-2 and TRBJ1-2, with D unresolved. The CDR3 length is 13 residues. CDR1 and CDR2 (germline): SGHTA, FQGNSA. Trimming removed 1 base from V and 8 bases from J, with 11 bases in between.

In DNA, the CDR3 is TGCGCCAGCAGCTTTGAGGACGGCAGCTATGGCTACACCTTC. The encoded protein is CASSFEDGSYGYTF. The chain employs TRBV5-1 and TRBJ1-2, with D unresolved. V was clipped by 2 bases and J by 4 bases, with 12 bases between them. The germline V gene encodes CDR1 SGHRS and CDR2 YFSETQ. There are 14 residues in the CDR3.

The chain recombines TRBV7-9 with TRBJ1-1, with D possibly being TRBD1 (5 bases). Germline V lookup: CDR1 SEHNR, CDR2 FQNEAQ (reference sequence). The CDR3 has 15 residues. With 0 bases removed from V and 4 bases from J, the gap between germline ends came to 12 bases. CDR3 residues: CASSLAPGGGTEAFF. The CDR3, as DNA: TGTGCCAGCAGCTTAGCACCGGGGGGTGGCACTGAAGCTTTCTTT.